The clone carrying this TCR beta chain occurred many times. The library targeted TCRbeta and was prepared with unique molecular identifiers. In TCRdb, the PCR reads were re-called with MiXCR into one record per CDR3 protein. This sample has 700,000 to 950,000 distinct CDR3 sequences; about 15% occur once, and the top ten carry about 4.6%. V dropped 4 bases and J dropped 2 bases, with 13 bases sitting between them. Germline V gene lookup returns CDR1 SGHRS and CDR2 YFSETQ. CDR3 length: 16 residues. The data stem from a study of T-cell reconstitution after alpha-beta-depleted transplantation in children.

The specimen comprised PBMCs, mostly from graft donor cells, sampled 360 days after TCRalphabeta/CD19-depleted stem cell transplant. This receptor was identified in a male patient under 18 who had a stem cell transplant for acute lymphoblastic leukemia, so the T cells may come from the graft donor. The rearrangement links TRBV5-1 to TRBJ1-6, with D unclear. In DNA, the CDR3 is TGCGCCAGCAGCCTGCCCGAGGGCACCTATAATTCACCCCTCCACTTT. This codes for CASSLPEGTYNSPLHF. Filled out from reference TRBV5-1 and TRBJ1-6, the complete variable domain reads KAGVTQTPRYLIKTRGQQVTLSCSPISGHRSVSWYQQTPGQGLQFLFEYFSETQRNKGNFPGRFSGRQFSNSRSEMNVSTLELGDSALYLCASSLPEGTYNSPLHFGNGTRLTVT.